This TCR beta chain derives from a study of blood T cells in healthy people across ages. This clonotype has just a few counts. The CDR3 runs to 15 residues. PCR was performed a second time for about 6 to 12 cycles using a sample-barcoded 5' primer and a J-beta primer mix. In TCRdb, the 5' RACE reads were re-called with MiXCR into one record per CDR3 protein. The sample contains 540,000 or so distinct CDR3 sequences, 45% to 55% of which appear only once. Source material: blood. This chain connects TRBV21-1 to TRBJ2-1; TRBD1, as called in the table, went unchecked against the DNA. TRBV21-1 is an annotated pseudogene. This receptor was taken from an elderly man in good health. The CDR3 loop reads CASSNPGKSYNEQFF. The CDR3 DNA sequence: TGTGCCAGCAGCAACCCTGGGAAATCCTACAATGAGCAGTTCTTC.